These T cell receptor beta chains were read from a single sample in a study of T-cell reconstitution after alpha-beta-depleted transplantation in children. TCRdb re-called the PCR reads through MiXCR, storing one row per CDR3 protein. The table has 210,000 or so distinct CDR3 sequences, approximately 10% seen once. Sequencing was performed on PBMCs from the stem cell graft donor, taken from the stem cell graft. The receptors derive from a human donor who donated a stem cell graft to a child with acute lymphoblastic leukemia. The CDR3 runs from the conserved cysteine through the conserved F or W. The D gene is left open where the match is weak. Size is stated for part of the rows, as once, few or many counts, or as a class when the clone is expanded.

>TRBV7-2|TRBJ2-1|TRBD1|-
TGTGCCAGCAGCTTTCAGGGGGCTTACAATGAGCAGTTCTTC
CASSFQGAYNEQFF
>TRBV9|TRBJ2-5|-|-
TGTGCCAGCAGCGAGGGAGTAGCGGTACAAGAGACCCAGTACTTC
CASSEGVAVQETQYF
>TRBV7-8|TRBJ2-5|-|many
TGTGCCAGCAGCTTTCTCCAGGGAAGGACAGAGACCCAGTACTTC
CASSFLQGRTETQYF
>TRBV10-3|TRBJ2-7|-|few
TGTGCCATCAGTGAGAGGGCGGGACAGTACTACGAGCAGTACTTC
CAISERAGQYYEQYF
>TRBV5-1|TRBJ1-2|-|-
TGCGCCAGCAGTTACGGACAGTTCTATGGCTACACCTTC
CASSYGQFYGYTF
>TRBV7-2|TRBJ2-2|-|-
TGTGCCAGCAGCTTAATCGGGGGTGCCGGGGAGCTGTTTTTT
CASSLIGGAGELFF
>TRBV7-2|TRBJ1-1|-|-
TGTGCCAGCAGACTCCAAACACAGGGCGGAGAAGCTTTCTTT
CASRLQTQGGEAFF
>TRBV6-5|TRBJ1-1|-|few
TGTGCCAGCAGTTACTCGAAAGAAGAAGCTTTCTTT
CASSYSKEEAFF
>TRBV9|TRBJ1-2|-|many
TGTGCCAGCAGCGAGACAGGTCTCGGGGCCTTC
CASSETGLGAF
>TRBV7-2|TRBJ2-7|TRBD1|-
TGTGCCAGCAGCTTATCATTCGAGGGACAGGGCTACGAGCAGTACTTC
CASSLSFEGQGYEQYF
>TRBV20-1|TRBJ1-5|-|-
TGCAGTGCTAGTCTTGGTCCGGGGCAGCCCCAGCATTTT
CSASLGPGQPQHF
>TRBV5-1|TRBJ2-1|TRBD2|-
TGCGCCAGCAGCTTGGGACTAGCGGGGGGGCCAGAACAGTTCTTC
CASSLGLAGGPEQFF
>TRBV4-2|TRBJ2-7|-|few
TGTGCCAGCAGCCAAGATAAGATTTTAGGGACATCGGGATCCTACGAGCAGTACTTC
CASSQDKILGTSGSYEQYF
>TRBV20-1|TRBJ2-6|-|few
TGCAGTGCTAGAGATAGAACGGGGGCTGGGGCCAACGTCCTGACTTTC
CSARDRTGAGANVLTF
>TRBV20-1|TRBJ2-5|-|-
TGCAGTGCTAGCCCCGGCCAAGAGACCCAGTACTTC
CSASPGQETQYF
>TRBV12-3/TRBV12-4|TRBJ2-1|-|many
TGTGCCAGCAGTTTCCGAACTTCCAATGAGCAGTTCTTC
CASSFRTSNEQFF
>TRBV5-1|TRBJ1-4|-|-
TGCGCCAGCAGCTCTACAGGCCTAGTGGATGAAAAACTGTTTTTT
CASSSTGLVDEKLFF
>TRBV2|TRBJ1-1|TRBD1|many
TGTGCCAGCAGCCCGACAGGGCAGACTGAAGCTTTCTTT
CASSPTGQTEAFF
>TRBV28|TRBJ2-7|-|many
TGTGCCAGCAGTTTATTGACAGGCTGGGAGTACTTC
CASSLLTGWEYF
>TRBV3-1|TRBJ2-2|-|-
TGTGCCAGCAGCCAACACCTGGGGGACACCAGGGCCGGGGAGCTGTTTTTT
CASSQHLGDTRAGELFF
>TRBV4-3|TRBJ1-1|-|-
TGCGCCAGCAGCCATAGGAGAGACACTGAAGCTTTCTTT
CASSHRRDTEAFF
>TRBV29-1|TRBJ1-2|-|-
TGCAGCGGCCACGACAGTATTGGCTACACCTTC
CSGHDSIGYTF
>TRBV12-3/TRBV12-4|TRBJ2-5|-|many
TGTGCCAGCAGTTTATTTGAGGAGACCCAGTACTTC
CASSLFEETQYF
>TRBV20-1|TRBJ2-5|-|few
TGCAGTGCTAGAGATAAGCCAGGGACGGGTCAAGAGACCCAGTACTTC
CSARDKPGTGQETQYF
>TRBV6-5|TRBJ1-1|-|-
TGTGCCAGCTTGGCCCATTCGACTCGCGCAAACACTGAAGCTTTCTTT
CASLAHSTRANTEAFF
>TRBV12-3/TRBV12-4|TRBJ2-2|TRBD1|many
TGTGCCAGCAGTCGACAGGGAACCGGGGAGCTGTTTTTT
CASSRQGTGELFF
>TRBV4-3|TRBJ1-2|TRBD1|-
TGCGCCAGCAGCCAAGATCCGGGACAGGGCTCTGGCTACACCTTC
CASSQDPGQGSGYTF
>TRBV2|TRBJ2-7|-|-
TGTGCCAGCAGTGAAGGGGCCCTCGAGCAGTACTTC
CASSEGALEQYF
>TRBV10-2|TRBJ1-1|-|-
TGCGCCAGCAGTGAGAGGGGTGGTCTCACTGAAGCTTTCTTT
CASSERGGLTEAFF
>TRBV5-5|TRBJ2-2|TRBD2|many
TGTGCCAGCAGCTTGGGCGAGCGGGGGTACACCGGGGAGCTGTTTTTT
CASSLGERGYTGELFF
>TRBV7-6|TRBJ2-2|-|few
TGTGCCAGCAGCTTAGAATCCGCGACAGTTGGCGGGGAGCTGTTTTTT
CASSLESATVGGELFF
>TRBV4-3|TRBJ1-1|-|-
TGCGCCAGCAGCCCGGGCTTCGGGACTGAAGCTTTCTTT
CASSPGFGTEAFF
>TRBV6-5|TRBJ1-3|-|few
TGTGCCAGCAGTTCCCCATTGAGCTCTGGAAACACCATATATTTT
CASSSPLSSGNTIYF
>TRBV27|TRBJ2-2|TRBD2|few
TGTGCCAGCAGCCAGCCCGGGACTAATGCCGGGGAGCTGTTTTTT
CASSQPGTNAGELFF
>TRBV9|TRBJ1-1|-|many
TGTGCCAGCAGCGTAACTCGGGGAGGGGAGAATACTGAAGCTTTCTTT
CASSVTRGGENTEAFF
>TRBV20-1|TRBJ2-7|TRBD2|many
TGCAGTGCTAGAGGCGGGGGGGCCGGAGAGCAGTACTTC
CSARGGGAGEQYF
>TRBV5-1|TRBJ2-3|-|-
TGCGCCAGCAGCTTGGCCTCCGCAGGGGCCACAGATACGCAGTATTTT
CASSLASAGATDTQYF
>TRBV6-1|TRBJ1-5|TRBD1|-
TGTGCCAGCGGAACCGGGACAGGGGTTACTAGCAATCAGCCCCAGCATTTT
CASGTGTGVTSNQPQHF
>TRBV4-3|TRBJ2-5|TRBD1|-
TGCGCCAGCAGCCGACGGCTGGGACAGCAAGAGACCCAGTACTTC
CASSRRLGQQETQYF
>TRBV29-1|TRBJ2-7|-|-
TGCAGCGTTGAAAAGGGGACAACATACGAGCAGTACTTC
CSVEKGTTYEQYF
>TRBV12-3/TRBV12-4|TRBJ1-2|-|few
TGTGCCAGCAGTTTAGTAACCGACTATGGCTACACCTTC
CASSLVTDYGYTF
>TRBV5-1|TRBJ2-2|-|many
TGCGCCATGACTGGAAACACCGGGGAGCTGTTTTTT
CAMTGNTGELFF
>TRBV12-3/TRBV12-4|TRBJ1-1|-|-
TGTGCCAGCAGGTTAGAACGGAACACTGAAGCTTTCTTT
CASRLERNTEAFF
>TRBV9|TRBJ1-2|TRBD1|-
TGTGCCAGCAGCCATAGCACGGGACAGGGGACCCCTAACTATGGCTACACCTTC
CASSHSTGQGTPNYGYTF
>TRBV5-1|TRBJ2-5|-|-
TGCGCCAGCAGCTTCCGACAGGAGTATCACCAAGAGACCCAGTACTTC
CASSFRQEYHQETQYF
>TRBV7-6|TRBJ2-3|TRBD2|-
TGTGCCAGCAGCTTTACTAGCGGGGGGCCCAGGGATACGCAGTATTTT
CASSFTSGGPRDTQYF
>TRBV7-2|TRBJ2-2|-|many
TGTGCCAGCAGCTTGTCTGTCGGGGGCGCTGGGTCCGGGGAGCTGTTTTTT
CASSLSVGGAGSGELFF
>TRBV20-1|TRBJ1-1|-|-
TGCAGTGCTTCAGGAGAAGGAGGCTTTGAAGCTTTCTTT
CSASGEGGFEAFF
>TRBV20-1|TRBJ2-3|-|many
TGCAGTGCTCTAAGCTTCACAGATACGCAGTATTTT
CSALSFTDTQYF
>TRBV7-9|TRBJ2-1|-|few
TGTGCCAGCACGGCCGCCGGTTACTACAATGAGCAGTTCTTC
CASTAAGYYNEQFF